This paragraph covers one TCR beta chain sequence. This CDR3 is 14 amino acids long. Trimming removed 5 bases from V and 5 bases from J; junction bases left unmatched: 4. The V gene's germline CDR1 is SSHAT and CDR2 FNYEAQ (reference sequence). In the source study's methods: Counts of nucleated cells, estimated from reference gene primer amplification, were obtained. Only in-frame clones appear in the TCRdb table, and some are missing; sequencing was by immunoSEQ multiplex PCR. V and J calls and clone size come straight from that table; D and trimming were deduced from the DNA. The data contain about 440,000 clones, 90% of them seen just once; the ten biggest clones take up about 0.6%. Cohort assignment relied on participant-reported clinical history. Symptom resolution, clearance, or two negative PCRs marked the recovered donors of Cohort 3. This entry is derived from a study of blood T cell repertoires in COVID-19.

The sequenced material came from PBMCs or T cells enriched from blood (not recorded which). This clonotype was sampled from a man between 18 and 29 years old who had recovered from COVID-19. V gene TRBV7-7 combines with J gene TRBJ2-7, with 12 bases lining up with TRBD2. The CDR3 DNA follows: TGTGCCAGCAGCCCGGGACTAGCGGGCGACGAGCAGTACTTC. It translates to CASSPGLAGDEQYF.